The rows below give T cell receptor beta chains drawn from one sample of a study of blood T cell repertoires in COVID-19. The data were produced by immunoSEQ multiplex PCR, yet TCRdb's version contains in-frame clones alone and is incomplete. The table shows fewer than 250,000 clones, with 75% to 90% occurring only once. Source material: peripheral blood. These TCRs come from a man in his 60s with acute or convalescent COVID-19. Each CDR3 is given with its conserved first and last residue. D genes are given only for firm matches. Some rows have no size entry. The others give once, few or many, or a class for an expanded clone.

size,J,V,D,CDR3,DNA
-,TRBJ1-6,TRBV2,-,CASSESRGGSPLHF,TGTGCCAGCAGTGAATCAAGGGGGGGATCACCCCTCCACTTT
-,TRBJ2-3,TRBV24-1,TRBD2,CATSDPLAGGTDTQYF,TGTGCCACCAGTGACCCACTAGCGGGAGGCACAGATACGCAGTATTTT
-,TRBJ2-7,TRBV6-1,TRBD1,CASSEAGGQGIYEQYF,TGTGCCAGCAGTGAGGCAGGGGGACAGGGGATCTACGAGCAGTACTTC
-,TRBJ1-3,TRBV9,-,CASSVEGGEGNTIYF,TGTGCCAGCAGCGTAGAAGGCGGGGAGGGAAACACCATATATTTT
-,TRBJ1-3,TRBV7-9,-,CASSLASSGNTIYF,TGTGCCAGCAGCTTAGCGAGCTCTGGAAACACCATATATTTT
-,TRBJ1-6,TRBV12-5,TRBD1,CASDPDRGPLHF,TGTGCTAGTGACCCGGACAGGGGGCCCCTCCACTTT
-,TRBJ1-2,TRBV6-5,TRBD1,CASRAGGQDYGYTF,TGTGCCAGCAGGGCAGGGGGCCAGGACTATGGCTACACCTTC
-,TRBJ2-7,TRBV30,TRBD2,CAWSVLAGGPENEQYF,TGTGCCTGGAGTGTACTAGCGGGAGGGCCCGAGAACGAGCAGTACTTC
-,TRBJ2-3,TRBV30,-,CAWSVLVSQYF,TGTGCCTGGAGTGTCCTAGTTAGCCAGTATTTT
-,TRBJ1-1,TRBV13,TRBD1,CASSTQGAIEAFF,TGTGCCAGCAGCACGCAGGGGGCTATTGAAGCTTTCTTT
-,TRBJ2-7,TRBV20-1,-,CSASPAGSLSDEQYF,TGCAGTGCTAGTCCCGCGGGGAGTCTCTCCGACGAGCAGTACTTC
-,TRBJ2-7,TRBV10-2,TRBD1,CASSDHHDRELSYEQYF,TGCGCCAGCAGTGATCATCACGACAGGGAGCTGTCCTACGAGCAGTACTTC
many,TRBJ1-1,TRBV5-6,-,CASSLFGDGAAEAFF,TGTGCCAGCAGCTTGTTCGGAGATGGGGCGGCTGAAGCTTTCTTT
-,TRBJ2-7,TRBV3-1/TRBV3-2,TRBD1,CASSPGQGTSYEQYF,TGTGCCAGCAGCCCGGGACAGGGTACCTCCTACGAGCAGTACTTC
-,TRBJ1-5,TRBV18,TRBD1,CASSPTGGNQPQHF,TGTGCCAGCTCGCCGACAGGGGGCAATCAGCCCCAGCATTTT
-,TRBJ2-7,TRBV5-1,-,CASSVQGHYEQYF,TGCGCCAGCAGCGTACAGGGTCACTACGAGCAGTACTTC
-,TRBJ2-7,TRBV11-2,-,CASRISRGSEQYF,TGTGCCAGCAGAATTAGCCGGGGGTCCGAGCAGTACTTC
-,TRBJ2-2,TRBV19,-,CASNKRPLNTGELFF,TGTGCCAGTAATAAGCGCCCTTTGAACACCGGGGAGCTGTTTTTT
-,TRBJ1-5,TRBV7-2,-,CASSPTGYSNQPQHF,TGTGCCAGCAGCCCCACAGGGTATAGCAATCAGCCCCAGCATTTT
-,TRBJ2-1,TRBV24-1,TRBD2,CATSEAGDYEQFF,TGTGCCACCAGTGAAGCGGGAGATTATGAGCAGTTCTTC
-,TRBJ1-4,TRBV4-2,-,CASSQDLSGFGEKLFF,TGTGCCAGCAGCCAAGATCTTTCAGGTTTTGGTGAAAAACTGTTTTTT
-,TRBJ1-4,TRBV4-1,TRBD1,CASSLTGQGGLAEKLFF,TGCGCCAGCAGCCTAACAGGACAGGGGGGCTTAGCTGAAAAACTGTTTTTT
many,TRBJ1-1,TRBV6-5,-,CASSWGQNTEAFF,TGTGCCAGCAGCTGGGGACAGAACACTGAAGCTTTCTTT
once,TRBJ2-1,TRBV7-9,TRBD2,CASSPISGGAFEQFF,TGTGCCAGCAGCCCAATTAGCGGGGGGGCTTTTGAGCAGTTCTTC
-,TRBJ1-1,TRBV25-1,-,CARDKDPRGTEAFF,TGTGCCAGAGATAAGGACCCTCGGGGCACTGAAGCTTTCTTT
-,TRBJ1-4,TRBV13,TRBD1,CASSPLLGYVQGARTNEKLFF,TGTGCCAGCAGCCCCCTCCTCGGATATGTGCAGGGGGCTCGGACTAATGAAAAACTGTTTTTT
once,TRBJ2-6,TRBV7-8,TRBD1,CASSLGTGYSGANVLTF,TGTGCCAGCAGCCTTGGGACAGGCTACTCTGGGGCCAACGTCCTGACTTTC
-,TRBJ2-1,TRBV7-9,TRBD2,CASSLVTGLAGLPEQFF,TGTGCCAGCAGCTTAGTTACAGGGCTAGCGGGTCTCCCTGAGCAGTTCTTC
-,TRBJ2-1,TRBV30,-,CAWSLGVGGEQFF,TGTGCCTGGAGTTTAGGAGTCGGTGGTGAGCAGTTCTTC
-,TRBJ2-1,TRBV19,-,CASNPRTNNEQFF,TGTGCCAGTAACCCGAGGACTAACAATGAGCAGTTCTTC
-,TRBJ1-3,TRBV7-6,-,CASSLEPSSGNTIYF,TGTGCCAGCAGCTTAGAACCCAGCTCTGGAAACACCATATATTTT
few,TRBJ2-3,TRBV7-3,TRBD1,CASSKVRGRNTPYF,TGTGCCAGCAGCAAAGTGAGGGGGCGAAATACGCCCTATTTT
-,TRBJ2-7,TRBV24-1,TRBD1,CATSDRGQGDYEQYF,TGTGCCACCAGTGACCGGGGACAGGGGGACTACGAGCAGTACTTC
-,TRBJ2-2,TRBV25-1,-,CASSELGQGTTGELFF,TGTGCCAGCAGTGAATTAGGGCAGGGGACCACCGGGGAGCTGTTTTTT
-,TRBJ1-3,TRBV5-6,TRBD1,CASSSLQGAGNTIYF,TGTGCCAGCAGCTCCTTACAGGGGGCTGGAAACACCATATATTTT
-,TRBJ2-1,TRBV7-9,-,CASSLDASNEQFF,TGTGCCAGCAGCTTAGACGCTAGCAATGAGCAGTTCTTC
-,TRBJ2-1,TRBV9,-,CASSVDGGEFPYNEQFF,TGTGCCAGCAGCGTAGATGGCGGGGAATTCCCCTACAATGAGCAGTTCTTC
-,TRBJ2-1,TRBV15,TRBD2,CATSSNFRRTSGRSHNEQFF,TGTGCCACCAGTAGTAACTTCAGGCGGACTAGCGGGAGATCACACAATGAGCAGTTCTTC
few,TRBJ2-1,TRBV11-1,TRBD2,CASSLAGTSGGEQFF,TGTGCCAGCAGCTTAGCCGGGACTAGCGGGGGTGAGCAGTTCTTC
-,TRBJ1-2,TRBV5-1,-,CASRPTANYGYTF,TGCGCCAGCAGACCGACAGCTAACTATGGCTACACCTTC
-,TRBJ1-2,TRBV18,-,CASSPRSGSYGYTF,TGTGCCAGCTCACCCCGTAGCGGATCTTATGGCTACACCTTC
-,TRBJ1-1,TRBV6-5,-,CASNLDRRNTEAFF,TGTGCCAGCAACTTGGACAGAAGGAACACTGAAGCTTTCTTT
-,TRBJ1-2,TRBV20-1,-,CSAEQNYGYTF,TGCAGTGCAGAACAGAACTATGGCTACACCTTC
-,TRBJ1-6,TRBV5-1,TRBD1,CASSWGQGAGYNSPLHF,TGCGCCAGCAGCTGGGGACAGGGGGCAGGATATAATTCACCCCTCCACTTT
-,TRBJ2-1,TRBV27,TRBD2,CASSPTVTSGTYNEQFF,TGTGCCAGCAGTCCCACCGTTACTAGCGGGACTTACAATGAGCAGTTCTTC
once,TRBJ1-2,TRBV7-9,TRBD1,CASSLAPRLTGGGYTF,TGTGCCAGCAGCTTAGCCCCTAGATTGACAGGGGGTGGCTACACCTTC